The 11 T cell receptor beta chains below were found in one sample sequenced in a study of CXCR3-negative and CXCR3-positive naive CD8 T cells. Study-level points and caveats: TRB CDR3s were more hydrophobic in CXCR3-positive than in CXCR3-negative naive cells.

UMI labels and 5' RACE were used to prepare the TRB cDNA libraries. TCRdb reprocessed the 5' RACE reads and keeps a single row for each CDR3 protein, giving no DNA. This sample's table has approximately 120,000 distinct CDR3 sequences. For these TCRs, the target antigens are not known. The sequencing sample was made of naive CXCR3+ CD8+ T cells from blood. Indicated subset: CD45RO-CCR7+CD27+CD95- naive CD8+ T cells expressing CXCR3 (TNR3+). All receptors come from a human donor in good health. Some clones in this sample may be carry-over from other donors' samples.

The chain employs TRBV5-1 and TRBJ2-7; TCRdb gives TRBD1 as the D gene, but with no DNA this cannot be confirmed. CDR1 SGHRS and CDR2 YFSETQ come from the germline V gene. The CDR3 loop spans 15 amino acids. CDR3 region: CASSSVSGSGYEQYF.

This chain connects TRBV14 to TRBJ2-3; the D call from TCRdb, TRBD1, cannot be confirmed without DNA. CDR3 length equals 15 residues. The germline gives CDR1 SGHDN, CDR2 FVKESK. CDR3 in amino acids: CASSPAPRWTDTQYF.

This chain's CDR3 is CASSGQGNHEQYF. The chain joins TRBV9 to TRBJ2-7; TCRdb indicates TRBD1, and absent DNA this call remains unverified. The CDR3 has 13 amino acids. CDR1 is SGDLS and CDR2 is YYNGEE in the germline V gene.

This CDR3 reads CASRDPLANPDMNEQFF. The genes are TRBV28 and TRBJ2-1; TCRdb indicates TRBD2, and absent DNA this call remains unverified. This CDR3 spans 17 amino acids. Germline V gives CDR1 MDHEN, CDR2 SYDVKM.

The chain recombines TRBV4-3 with TRBJ1-2; TCRdb's assignment of TRBD1 cannot be checked, as there is no DNA. From germline, CDR1 is LGHNA and CDR2 YSLEER. This CDR3 has 16 residues. CDR3 region: CASSQDRGPGSYGYTF.

V is TRBV7-9 and J is TRBJ1-2; checking the TCRdb D call of TRBD1 is not possible without DNA. This CDR3 comprises 16 residues. Germline-derived CDR1 and CDR2 are SEHNR and FQNEAQ (reference sequence). This chain's CDR3 is CASSLLNIGGNYGYTF.

V and J are TRBV10-2 and TRBJ1-5. The CDR3 runs to 15 residues. CDR1 and CDR2 (germline): WSHSY, SAAADI. This CDR3 is CASSELVESNQPQHF.

The chain links TRBV4-1 to TRBJ2-2; TCRdb selects TRBD1, and the lack of DNA leaves this call unchecked. The germline V gene encodes CDR1 MGHRA and CDR2 YSYEKL. CDR3 length equals 17 residues. The CDR3 loop reads CASSQYPGGPNTGELFF.

This chain connects TRBV6-4 to TRBJ2-6. Germline V gives CDR1 MRHNA, CDR2 SNTAGT. The CDR3 loop spans 15 amino acids. The CDR3: CASSDSASGANVLTF.

V usage is TRBV9 and J usage is TRBJ2-1; TCRdb calls TRBD2, which cannot be checked without DNA. Germline lookup yields CDR1 SGDLS and CDR2 YYNGEE. The CDR3 consists of 16 residues. CDR3 loop: CASSVASSLTYNEQFF.

This chain uses TRBV9 with TRBJ2-7; the TCRdb D gene call, TRBD1, has no DNA to confirm it. Germline CDR1 reads SGDLS; CDR2 reads YYNGEE. This CDR3 is 15 amino acids long. The CDR3 loop is CASSVEPSVHYEQYF.